These 19 T cell receptor beta chains came from one sample sequenced in a study of T cell changes during pregnancy in multiple sclerosis. Profiled with immunoSEQ multiplex PCR; TCRdb holds only in-frame clones, not every one. The sample yields 60,000 to 75,000 clones, approximately 93% seen once. Material: CD8+ T cells from peripheral blood mononuclear cells, obtained in the second trimester of pregnancy. The receptors shown here come from a female donor with multiple sclerosis, enrolled in a pregnancy study.

V gene TRBV28 combines with J gene TRBJ1-5; weak D call: TRBD1 (5 bases). With 5 bases removed from V and 2 bases from J, the gap between germline ends came to 19 bases. CDR1 is MDHEN and CDR2 is SYDVKM in the germline V gene. The CDR3 contains 17 residues. CDR3 nucleotides: TGTGCCAGCAGTCCTCGCGGGACCATATGGGGCAATCAGCCCCAGCATTTT. Amino acid sequence: CASSPRGTIWGNQPQHF.

The V call is TRBV11-2, the J call TRBJ1-2; D is possibly TRBD1 (5 bases). The germline CDR1 and CDR2 sequences are SGHAT and FQNNGV. The V end was cut by 0 bases, the J end by 2 bases, with 16 bases between. This CDR3 region has 17 residues. CDR3 sequence (DNA): TGTGCCAGCAGCTTAGATCGGCAGGGCGGAGAGAACTATGGCTACACCTTC. It specifies CASSLDRQGGENYGYTF.

The CDR3 coding sequence is TGTGCCAGTAGTCCAGGGGAAGGGGCCTACGAGCAGTACTTC. It specifies CASSPGEGAYEQYF. The chain joins TRBV19 to TRBJ2-7, with TRBD1 as a possible D gene (6 bases). Germline V gives CDR1 LNHDA, CDR2 SQIVND (reference sequence). V lost 5 bases, J lost 2 bases, and 13 bases lay in between. The CDR3 is 14 residues long.

V is TRBV27 and J is TRBJ1-1, with TRBD1 identical over 10 bases. Per the germline V gene, CDR1 is MNHEY and CDR2 is SMNVEV (reference sequence). V lost 6 bases and J lost 4; bases outside the gene matches: 8. The CDR3 covers 15 residues. The CDR3 is CASRAPTGGGTEAFF. CDR3 nucleotides: TGTGCCAGCAGAGCCCCGACAGGGGGCGGCACTGAAGCTTTCTTT.

V gene TRBV5-3 combines with J gene TRBJ2-3; the match to TRBD2 covers 7 bases. TRBV5-3 is sorted into the ORF group, with uncertain function. V dropped 4 bases and J dropped 6; count of bases not matched to a gene: 11. The CDR3 totals 15 residues. CDR3 loop: CARSTSAGVVDTQYF. For the CDR3, the DNA is TGTGCCAGAAGCACTAGCGCCGGCGTCGTGGATACGCAGTATTTT.

Of note for this clone: No conserved phenylalanine or tryptophan ends this CDR3, so it is likely a read error. V is TRBV6-5 and J is TRBJ2-7, with 9 bases fitting TRBD1. Germline V gene sequence: CDR1 MNHEY, CDR2 SVGAGI. V lost 4 bases, J lost 4 bases, and 8 bases stayed unmatched. This CDR3 has 15 residues. CDR3 nucleotides: TGTGCCAGCAGTTCCTTACAGGGGGCGCGTTACGAGCAGTACCTC. Translated, it gives CASSSLQGARYEQYL.

This clone was seen only a few times. The chain has TRBV7-9 and TRBJ2-1, with 7 nucleotides matching TRBD2. The length of the CDR3 is 13 residues. The germline CDR1 and CDR2 sequences are SEHNR and FQNEAQ (reference sequence). Trimming at V came to 4 bases and at J to 5 bases, leaving 2 bases not matched to a gene. The CDR3 DNA sequence: TGTGCCAGCAGCTGGGGGGGGGACAATGAGCAGTTCTTC. The encoded protein is CASSWGGDNEQFF.

This rearrangement joins TRBV5-1 to TRBJ2-3; 9 nucleotides align to TRBD2. V trimming: 3 bases; J trimming: 2 bases; junction bases outside the gene matches: 4. Looked up from germline, CDR1 is SGHRS and CDR2 is YFSETQ. This CDR3 contains 15 residues. The CDR3 nucleotides read TGCGCCAGCAGCTCACTAGCGGGTCTCACAGATACGCAGTATTTT. This gives the protein CASSSLAGLTDTQYF.

This chain joins TRBV25-1 and TRBJ2-2, with D perhaps TRBD1 (5 bases). This CDR3 region has 13 residues. Germline values: CDR1 MGHDK, CDR2 SYGVNS. V gave up 6 bases and J gave up 2 bases, with 7 bases separating them. The CDR3 reads CASRTANTGELFF. The CDR3 region has the DNA TGTGCCAGCAGGACAGCTAACACCGGGGAGCTGTTTTTT.

The chain links TRBV29-1 to TRBJ2-1; D is perhaps TRBD2 (6 bases). V lost 0 bases and J 14 bases, leaving 17 bases between the germline ends. CDR1 and CDR2 from the germline V gene are SQVTM and ANQGSEA. CDR3 length: 13 residues. The CDR3 loop is CSVEDQGGKGKFF. Here the CDR3 DNA reads TGCAGCGTTGAAGATCAGGGCGGGAAGGGGAAGTTCTTC.

The chain joins TRBV4-3 to TRBJ1-2; a weak D match, TRBD1 (6 bases). V was trimmed by 1 base and J by 4 bases, leaving 10 bases between them. There are 14 residues in the CDR3. Germline V CDR1 and CDR2: LGHNA, YSLEER. The DNA for the CDR3 is TGCGCCAGCAGCCAAGGCTTAGGGGGCTATGGCTACACCTTC. It codes for CASSQGLGGYGYTF.

This chain joins TRBV2 and TRBJ1-2; possible D gene TRBD1, 6 bases. The germline CDR1 and CDR2 sequences are SNHLY and FYNNEI. This CDR3 has 13 residues. Trimming took off 4 bases at V and 5 bases at J, with 11 bases between the two ends. This CDR3 reads CASSAFRGYGYTF. CDR3 sequence (DNA): TGTGCCAGCAGTGCGTTCAGGGGATATGGCTACACCTTC.

The chain carries TRBV11-2 and TRBJ2-1, with 12 bases lining up with TRBD2. V was pared by 5 bases and J by 4 bases, with 15 bases of the junction left unmatched. In germline, CDR1 is SGHAT, CDR2 FQNNGV. The length of the CDR3 is 19 residues. In nucleotides, the CDR3 is TGTGCCAGCAGCCTGACTAGCGGGAGACCCCCACCCCGGTACAATGAGCAGTTCTTC. Translating gives CASSLTSGRPPPRYNEQFF.

This sequence joins TRBV7-9 and TRBJ2-1, with 9 positions matching TRBD2. V lost 1 base to trimming and J lost 8 bases; unmatched junction nucleotides: 18. Looked up from germline, CDR1 is SEHNR and CDR2 is FQNEAQ (reference sequence). This CDR3 has 19 residues. CDR3 nucleotide sequence: TGTGCCAGCAGCTTAGGCCGGATGCTAGCGGGAAGGGCTTGGGATGAGCAGTTCTTC. Protein: CASSLGRMLAGRAWDEQFF.

The CDR3 loop is CASSIGQNYEQYF. In DNA, the CDR3 is TGTGCCAGTAGTATAGGACAGAACTACGAGCAGTACTTC. V and J are TRBV19 and TRBJ2-7; D perhaps matches TRBD1 (5 bases). V was pared by 1 base and J by 3 bases, with 7 bases between. Germline CDR1 is LNHDA and CDR2 is SQIVND (reference sequence). The CDR3 covers 13 residues.

V and J are TRBV27 and TRBJ2-3; 10 positions agree with TRBD2. Per germline, CDR1 MNHEY and CDR2 SMNVEV (reference sequence). The CDR3 is made up of 15 amino acids. V lost 5 bases and J lost 4; bases outside the gene matches: 6. This CDR3 is CASSLRTSGSDTQYF. As DNA, the CDR3 is TGTGCCAGCAGTCTCAGGACTAGCGGCTCAGATACGCAGTATTTT.

The rearrangement links TRBV30 to TRBJ2-7; 10 bases agree with TRBD1. The CDR3 runs to 13 residues. With V trimmed by 3 bases and J by 3 bases, 2 bases remained unmatched. Germline CDR1 and CDR2: GTSNPN and SVGIG (reference sequence). CDR3 sequence reads: CAWRGTGDYEQYF. The CDR3 bases are TGTGCCTGGAGGGGGACAGGGGACTACGAGCAGTACTTC.

The rearrangement uses TRBV27 and TRBJ2-7; D is unresolved. Germline CDR1 MNHEY, CDR2 SMNVEV (reference sequence). The V gene lost 6 bases and the J gene lost 0 bases, with 9 bases spanning the gap. This CDR3 spans 13 amino acids. The CDR3 DNA reads TGTGCCAGCAGCCTAGGCGGCTCCTACGAGCAGTACTTC. It specifies CASSLGGSYEQYF.

The chain carries TRBV4-2 and TRBJ1-1; the D is unclear. Germline V CDR1 and CDR2: LGHNA, YNFKEQ. The CDR3 runs to 12 residues. Between the trimmed V and J ends, which lost 4 bases and 0 bases, there was a span of 3 bases. CDR3 sequence (DNA): TGTGCCAGCAGCCCTATGAACACTGAAGCTTTCTTT. Translation: CASSPMNTEAFF.